The source of this T cell receptor beta chain is a study of shared clonotypes between healthy human individuals (TCRdb year 2020). With regard to the full study: A few men and two women, aged 18 to 49 years, made up the cohort. For each donor, CD4 naive and CD4 memory were each given three plates, CD8 naive was given two plates, and CD8 memory was given one plate. The study deeply sequenced blood TCR repertoires of several healthy adults to estimate repertoire size and the extent of clonotype sharing between individuals. To increase sequencing depth and limit assay-specific biases, different laboratories used diverse techniques to prepare libraries and sequence TCR repertoires. Leukapheresis yielded between about 0.9 and 10 billion PBMCs per donor. Results and caveats for the whole study, not just this receptor: Pairwise subsampling indicated that sequencing depth was expected to affect the degree of clonotype sharing among donors. Incomplete sequencing was indicated by rarefaction of sorted-subset datasets, despite the large sequencing depth. Estimated clonotype richness was generally larger for naive than for memory subsets. Compared with non-shared clonotypes, the clonotypes found in all four sorted-subset donors had higher generation probabilities. When a few donors were compared, the shared fraction of clonotypes was 5% to 6.5% for naive CD4, 3.5% to 4% for naive CD8, roughly 2.5% for memory CD4, and 0.35% to 0.4% for memory CD8. Because the study included only a small number of donors, the genetic and exposure-history diversity represented was limited. Sampling was restricted to blood, and TCR repertoires in tissues likely differ from the TCR repertoires found in blood.

CDR1 MNHNS and CDR2 SASEGT are derived from the germline V gene. Reading from cysteine to phenylalanine, the CDR3 counts 14 amino acids. The DNA shown is the 42-base CDR3, in frame from base 1. Trimming removed 3 bases from V and 1 base from J; the gene matches leave 0 bases unexplained. TCR CDR3 regions were amplified from genomic DNA by multiplex PCR using the deep immunoSEQ assay. Genomic DNA extracted from each cell subset was distributed evenly over all wells of several immunoSEQ 96-well plates, and each plate served as one replicate. For sorted subsets, 200 ng of genomic DNA, equivalent to tens of thousands of T cell genomes, went into each replicate PCR. The purified libraries were quantified using a Qubit 3.0 fluorometer, sized with a Bioanalyzer 2100, and then quantified again using the KAPA Library Quantification kit. Each immunoSEQ 96-well plate was sequenced on its own single-read 150-cycle Illumina NextSeq 550 flow cell. In the authors' own workflow: Because the immunoSEQ output included only junctional sequences and no quality scores, the filtering could not be the same as the filtering used for full-length reads. To assign V/J genes and CDR3, sequences were annotated using PyIR, a Python wrapper for IgBLAST v1.9, with IMGT germline references. Reads were filtered out if the reads had weak V/J assignments (E-value above 1e-6), no CDR3, stop codons, out-of-frame junctions, or ambiguous translated residues. V3J clonotypes were defined as sequences sharing the same inferred V gene, J gene, and CDR3 amino acid sequence. To compute the percentage overlap between repertoires, the number of shared unique clonotypes was divided by the size of the smaller repertoire. RTK rarefaction, the Chao1 estimator, and Recon v2.1 estimates of unobserved clonotypes were used to assess repertoire richness. Generation probabilities for all TCRbeta clonotypes obtained by the gDNA method from a handful of donors were computed using OLGA. TCRdb obtained this table from immuneACCESS and retained in-frame rearrangements with V and J assigned. These tables miss some clones; where compared with another copy, unresolved V genes account for less than half of the shortfall, and the remainder is unexplained. Clone size and V and J calls were adopted from that table, with D and trimming inferred from the DNA. This sample holds under 2,000,000 clones; about 94% were observed only once. Roughly 1.2% of the sample rests with the top ten.

Points on this clone: Its antigen remains unidentified. No base quality values were provided; no much bigger clone lies one nucleotide off. Other nucleotide sequences from this sample produce the same CDR3.

CD8 naive samples were CD45RO-negative cells positively selected for CCR7, giving a CD45RA+CCR7+ population that excluded TemRA cells. Healthy HIV-negative adults with no recently reported acute infections or vaccinations were included as donors. Every donor was a Caucasian adult living in Nashville, Tennessee, USA. Blood was collected by leukapheresis, and PBMCs were isolated by Ficoll-Histopaque density gradient centrifugation and then cryopreserved in liquid nitrogen vapor phase. Analytical flow cytometry was used to check the purity and quantity of each magnetically sorted T cell population. Genomic DNA was isolated from every sorted fraction and measured by UV absorbance on a Nanodrop 2000c.

This TCR derives from a man younger than 35 in good health. The chain is encoded by TRBV6-1 joined to TRBJ1-1; 9 bases in between match TRBD1. Specimen: naive CD8+ T cells sorted from blood. The meaning of the sample's cell subset or site label: CD45RA+CCR7+. The DNA reads as follows: TGTGCCAGCAGTGAGACAGGGGGGAACACTGAAGCTTTCTTT. Its translation reads: CASSETGGNTEAFF.